This T cell receptor (beta chain) was identified during a study of CD8+CD57+ T cells in acquired aplastic anemia (dated by TCRdb to 2016 to 2019). For the wider study: Extracted DNA from sorted CD4+ and CD8+ cells averaged approximately 3 ug, ranging from 0.2 to 27.4 ug. CD8+CD57+ expansion was defined as frequency above the mean frequency observed in healthy subjects. Broad study findings and their caveats: Around 28 CD8+ CDR3 sequences were found to be shared between patients and controls, but these sequences appeared to be highly expressed in patients and within the immunodominant clones of the patients. CD8+ Simpson's diversity did not differ significantly between patients and healthy controls (P=0.060).

In this sample, this clonotype turned up many times. Its antigen is unknown. No base quality information exists; no much larger clone differs at one position. Flow cytometry had shown CD8+CD57+ cell expansion in the patients selected for sequencing. Severe acquired aplastic anemia was diagnosed in all patients according to International Study of Aplastic Anemia and Agranulocytosis and Camitta criteria. No therapy had been received by the patients at the time of blood sampling. TCR repertoires of sorted CD4+ and CD8+ blood T cells from severe aplastic anemia patients and healthy subjects were deep-sequenced in the study. In the USA, patient enrollment took place under clinicaltrials.gov protocols 00001620, 01623167, 00001397, 00071045, 00081523 and 00961064. Ficoll-Paque density gradient centrifugation was used to isolate peripheral blood mononuclear cells. Before DNA was extracted, CD4+ and CD8+ T cells were sorted using either FACS or magnetic beads.

TCR beta VDJ combination and CDR3 sequence profiling used genomic DNA as the template. TCR repertoire sequencing was run on an Illumina HiSeq 2000. The authors processed their data as follows. TRBV/TRBJ rearrangement plots, CDR3 size and DJ length profiles, and Simpson's diversity index were used to assess repertoires. The immunodominant clone was defined as the most abundant DNA sequence in deep sequencing data. CDR3 amino acid sequences were checked for sharing between subjects and were compared against published repertoires and the VDJdb database. TCRdb reprocessing: public reads trimmed at Q25 with fastp, clones called with MiXCR, in-frame beta chains kept. Under each unique CDR3 protein, matching rows form one entry showing the most common genes and DNA. TCRdb's processing, not the authors' own work, is the source of the V and J calls. The sample table records 150,000 to 200,000 distinct CDR3 sequences; around 50% of these occur just once. Together, the top ten hold about 1.2% of the sample.

Relative to germline, V is missing 2 bases and J is missing 5 bases, with 4 bases of the junction outside any gene match. In the germline V gene, CDR1 corresponds to SGHDN and CDR2 to FVKESK. The CDR3 contains 15 residues, cysteine and phenylalanine counted. Of the read, only the CDR3 DNA is kept; its 45 bases are in frame from base 1. The chain is assembled from TRBV14 and TRBJ1-1; 11 middle bases align to TRBD1. The clonotype comes from a human donor with aplastic anemia. The sequencing sample was made of sorted CD4+, CD8+, or CD8+CD57+ T cells (not recorded which) from PBMCs. The DNA reads TGTGCCAGCAGCCAACTGGGACAGGGGGGAACTGAAGCTTTCTTT. Translated, it reads CASSQLGQGGTEAFF. Beyond the CDR3, the reference TRBV14 and TRBJ1-1 genes provide the residues; the full variable domain reads: EAGVTQFPSHSVIEKGQTVTLRCDPISGHDNLYWYRRVMGKEIKFLLHFVKESKQDESGMPNNRFLAERTGGTYSTLKVQPAELEDSGVYFCASSQLGQGGTEAFFGQGTRLTVV.